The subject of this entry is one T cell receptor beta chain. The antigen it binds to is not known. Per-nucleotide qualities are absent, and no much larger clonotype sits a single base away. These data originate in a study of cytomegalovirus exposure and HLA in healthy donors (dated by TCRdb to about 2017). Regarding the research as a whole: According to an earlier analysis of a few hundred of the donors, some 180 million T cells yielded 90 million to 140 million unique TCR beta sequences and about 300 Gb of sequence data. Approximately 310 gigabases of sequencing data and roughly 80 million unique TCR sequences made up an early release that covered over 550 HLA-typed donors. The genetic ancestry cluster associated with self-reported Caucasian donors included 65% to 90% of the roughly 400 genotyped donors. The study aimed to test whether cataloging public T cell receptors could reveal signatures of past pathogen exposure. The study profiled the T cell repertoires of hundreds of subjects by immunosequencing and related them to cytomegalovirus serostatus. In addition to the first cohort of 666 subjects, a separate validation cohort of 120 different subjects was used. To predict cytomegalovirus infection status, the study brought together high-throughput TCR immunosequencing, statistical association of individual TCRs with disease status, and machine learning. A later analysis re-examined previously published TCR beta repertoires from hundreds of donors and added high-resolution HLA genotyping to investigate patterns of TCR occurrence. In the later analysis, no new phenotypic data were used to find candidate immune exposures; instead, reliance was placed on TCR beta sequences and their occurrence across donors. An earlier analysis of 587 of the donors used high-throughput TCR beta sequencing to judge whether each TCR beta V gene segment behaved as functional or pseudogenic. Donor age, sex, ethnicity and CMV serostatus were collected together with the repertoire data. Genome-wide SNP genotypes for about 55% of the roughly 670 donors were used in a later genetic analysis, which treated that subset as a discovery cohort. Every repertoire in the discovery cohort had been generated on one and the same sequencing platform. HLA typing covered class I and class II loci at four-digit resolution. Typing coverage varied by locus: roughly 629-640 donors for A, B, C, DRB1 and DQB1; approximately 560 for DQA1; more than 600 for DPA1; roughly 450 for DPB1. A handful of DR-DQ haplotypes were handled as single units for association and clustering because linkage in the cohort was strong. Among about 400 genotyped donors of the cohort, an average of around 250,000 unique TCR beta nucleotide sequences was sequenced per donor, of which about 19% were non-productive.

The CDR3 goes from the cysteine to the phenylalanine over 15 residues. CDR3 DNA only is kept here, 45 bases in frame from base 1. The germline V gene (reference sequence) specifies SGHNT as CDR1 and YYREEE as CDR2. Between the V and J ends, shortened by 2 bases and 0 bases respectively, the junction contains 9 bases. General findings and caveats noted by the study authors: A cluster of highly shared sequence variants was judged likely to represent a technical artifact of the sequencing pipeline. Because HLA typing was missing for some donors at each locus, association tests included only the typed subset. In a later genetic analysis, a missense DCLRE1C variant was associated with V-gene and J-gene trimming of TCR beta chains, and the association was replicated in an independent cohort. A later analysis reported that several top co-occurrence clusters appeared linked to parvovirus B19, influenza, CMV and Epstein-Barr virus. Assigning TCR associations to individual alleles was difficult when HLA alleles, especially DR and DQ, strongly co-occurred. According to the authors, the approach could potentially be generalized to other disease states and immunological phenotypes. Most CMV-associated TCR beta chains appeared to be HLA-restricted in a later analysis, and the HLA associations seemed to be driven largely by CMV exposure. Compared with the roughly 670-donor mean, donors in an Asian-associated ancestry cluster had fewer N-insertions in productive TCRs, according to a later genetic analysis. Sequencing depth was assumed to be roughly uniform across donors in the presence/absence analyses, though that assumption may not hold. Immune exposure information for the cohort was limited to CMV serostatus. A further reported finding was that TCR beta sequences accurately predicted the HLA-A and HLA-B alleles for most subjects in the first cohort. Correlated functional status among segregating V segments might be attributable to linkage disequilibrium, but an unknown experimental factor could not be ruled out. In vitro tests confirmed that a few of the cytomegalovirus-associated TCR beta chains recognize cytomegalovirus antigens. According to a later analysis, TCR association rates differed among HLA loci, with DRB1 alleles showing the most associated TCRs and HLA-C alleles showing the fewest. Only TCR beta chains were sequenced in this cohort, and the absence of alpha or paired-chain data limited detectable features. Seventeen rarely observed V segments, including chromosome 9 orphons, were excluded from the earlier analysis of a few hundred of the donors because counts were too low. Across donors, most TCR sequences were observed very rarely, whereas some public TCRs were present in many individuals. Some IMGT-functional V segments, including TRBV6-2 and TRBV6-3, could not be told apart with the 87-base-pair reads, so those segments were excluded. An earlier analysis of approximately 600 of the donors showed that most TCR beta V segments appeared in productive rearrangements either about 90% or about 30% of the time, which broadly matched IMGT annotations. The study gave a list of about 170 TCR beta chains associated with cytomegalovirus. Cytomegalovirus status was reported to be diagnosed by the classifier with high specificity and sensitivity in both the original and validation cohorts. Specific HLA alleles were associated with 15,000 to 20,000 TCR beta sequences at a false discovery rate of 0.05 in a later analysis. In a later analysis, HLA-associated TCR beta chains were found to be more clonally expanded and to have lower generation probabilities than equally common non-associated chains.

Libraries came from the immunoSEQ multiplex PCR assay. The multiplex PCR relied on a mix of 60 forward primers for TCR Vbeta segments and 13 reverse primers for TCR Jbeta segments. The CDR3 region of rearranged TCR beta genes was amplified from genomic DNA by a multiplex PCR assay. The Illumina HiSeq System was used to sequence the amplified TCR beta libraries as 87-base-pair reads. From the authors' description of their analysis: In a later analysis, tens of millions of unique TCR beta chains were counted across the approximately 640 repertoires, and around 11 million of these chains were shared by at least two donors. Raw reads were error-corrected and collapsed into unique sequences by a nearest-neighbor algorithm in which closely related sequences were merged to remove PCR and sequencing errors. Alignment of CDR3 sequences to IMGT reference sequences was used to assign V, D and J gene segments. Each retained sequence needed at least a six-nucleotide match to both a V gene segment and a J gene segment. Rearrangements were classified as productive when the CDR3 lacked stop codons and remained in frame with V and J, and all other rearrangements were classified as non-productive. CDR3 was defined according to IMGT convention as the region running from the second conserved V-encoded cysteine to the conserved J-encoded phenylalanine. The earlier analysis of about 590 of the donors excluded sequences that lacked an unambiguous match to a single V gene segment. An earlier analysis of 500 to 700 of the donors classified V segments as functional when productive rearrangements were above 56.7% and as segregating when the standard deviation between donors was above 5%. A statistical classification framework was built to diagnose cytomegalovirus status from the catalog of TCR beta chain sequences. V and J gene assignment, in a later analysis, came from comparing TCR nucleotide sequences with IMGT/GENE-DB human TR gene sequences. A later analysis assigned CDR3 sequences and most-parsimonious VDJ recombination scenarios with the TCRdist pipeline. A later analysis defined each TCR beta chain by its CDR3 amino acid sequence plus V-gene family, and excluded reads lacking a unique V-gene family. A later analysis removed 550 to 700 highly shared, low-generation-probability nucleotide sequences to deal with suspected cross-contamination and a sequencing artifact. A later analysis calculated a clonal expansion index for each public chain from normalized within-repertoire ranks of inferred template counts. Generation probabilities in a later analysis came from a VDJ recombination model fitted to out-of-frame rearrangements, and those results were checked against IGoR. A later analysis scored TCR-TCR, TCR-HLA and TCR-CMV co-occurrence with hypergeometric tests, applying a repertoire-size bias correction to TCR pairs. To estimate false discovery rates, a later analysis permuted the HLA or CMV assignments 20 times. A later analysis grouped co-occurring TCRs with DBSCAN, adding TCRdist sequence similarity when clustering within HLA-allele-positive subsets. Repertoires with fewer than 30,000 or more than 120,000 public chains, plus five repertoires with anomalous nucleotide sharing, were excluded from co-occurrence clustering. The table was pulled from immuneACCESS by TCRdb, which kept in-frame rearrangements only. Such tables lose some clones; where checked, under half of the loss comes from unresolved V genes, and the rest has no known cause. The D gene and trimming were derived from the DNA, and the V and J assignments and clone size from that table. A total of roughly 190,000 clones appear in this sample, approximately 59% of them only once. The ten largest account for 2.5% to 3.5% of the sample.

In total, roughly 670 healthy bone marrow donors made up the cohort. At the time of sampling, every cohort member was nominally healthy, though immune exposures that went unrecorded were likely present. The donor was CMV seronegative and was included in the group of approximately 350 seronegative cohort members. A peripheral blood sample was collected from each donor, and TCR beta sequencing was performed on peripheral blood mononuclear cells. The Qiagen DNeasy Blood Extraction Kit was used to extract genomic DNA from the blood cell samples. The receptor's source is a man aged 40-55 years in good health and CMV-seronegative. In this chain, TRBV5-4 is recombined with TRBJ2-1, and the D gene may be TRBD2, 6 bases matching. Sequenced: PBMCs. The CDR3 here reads CASSFDGSSYNEQFF. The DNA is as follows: TGTGCCAGCAGCTTCGACGGGAGCTCCTACAATGAGCAGTTCTTC.